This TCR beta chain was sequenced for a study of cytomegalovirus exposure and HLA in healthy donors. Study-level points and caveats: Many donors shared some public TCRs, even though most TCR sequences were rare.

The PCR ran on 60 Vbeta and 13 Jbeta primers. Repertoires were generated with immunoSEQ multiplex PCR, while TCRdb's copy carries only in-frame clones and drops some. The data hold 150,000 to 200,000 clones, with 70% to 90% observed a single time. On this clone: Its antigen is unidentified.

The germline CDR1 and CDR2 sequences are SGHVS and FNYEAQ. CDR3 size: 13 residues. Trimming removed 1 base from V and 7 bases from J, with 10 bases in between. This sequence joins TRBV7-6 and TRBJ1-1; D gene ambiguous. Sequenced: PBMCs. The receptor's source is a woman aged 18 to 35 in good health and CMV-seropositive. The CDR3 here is CASSLGLHDEAFF. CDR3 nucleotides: TGTGCCAGCAGCTTAGGCTTACATGATGAAGCTTTCTTT.